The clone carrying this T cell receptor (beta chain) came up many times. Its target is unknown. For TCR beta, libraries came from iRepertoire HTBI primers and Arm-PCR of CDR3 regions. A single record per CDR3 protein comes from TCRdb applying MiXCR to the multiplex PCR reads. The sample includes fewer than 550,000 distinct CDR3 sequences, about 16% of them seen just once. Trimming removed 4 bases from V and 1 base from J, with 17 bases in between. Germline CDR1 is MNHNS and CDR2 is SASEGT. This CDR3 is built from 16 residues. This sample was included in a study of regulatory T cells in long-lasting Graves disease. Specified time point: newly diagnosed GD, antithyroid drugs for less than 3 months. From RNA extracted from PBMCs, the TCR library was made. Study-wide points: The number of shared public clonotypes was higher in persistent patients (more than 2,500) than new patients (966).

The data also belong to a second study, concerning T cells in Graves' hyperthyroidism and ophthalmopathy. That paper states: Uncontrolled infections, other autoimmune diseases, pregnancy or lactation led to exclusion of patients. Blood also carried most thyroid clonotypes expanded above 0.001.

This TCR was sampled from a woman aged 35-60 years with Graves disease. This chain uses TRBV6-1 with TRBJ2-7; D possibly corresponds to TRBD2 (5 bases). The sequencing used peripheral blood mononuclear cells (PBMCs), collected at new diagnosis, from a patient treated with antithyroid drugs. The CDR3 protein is CASSVSLGVTSYEQYF. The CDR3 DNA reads TGTGCCAGCAGTGTAAGTCTCGGGGTTACTTCCTACGAGCAGTACTTC.